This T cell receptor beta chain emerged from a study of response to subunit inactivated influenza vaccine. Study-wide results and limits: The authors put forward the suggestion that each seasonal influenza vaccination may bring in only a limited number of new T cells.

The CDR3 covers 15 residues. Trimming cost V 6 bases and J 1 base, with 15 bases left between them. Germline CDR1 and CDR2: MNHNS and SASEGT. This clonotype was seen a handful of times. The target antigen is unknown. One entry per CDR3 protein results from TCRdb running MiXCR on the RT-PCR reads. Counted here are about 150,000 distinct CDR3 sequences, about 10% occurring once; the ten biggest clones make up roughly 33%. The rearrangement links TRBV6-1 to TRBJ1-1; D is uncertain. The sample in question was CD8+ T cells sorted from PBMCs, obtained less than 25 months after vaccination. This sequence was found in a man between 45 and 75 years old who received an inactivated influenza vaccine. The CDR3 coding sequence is TGTGCCAGCAGACCTTTTCTGACCGGGAACACTGAAGCTTTCTTT. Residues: CASRPFLTGNTEAFF.